A single sample is the source of the 30 T cell receptor beta chains below, sequenced in a study of control samples from healthy donors and cancer patients. Assay used: immunoSEQ multiplex PCR; TCRdb lists only in-frame clones, some missing. The sample carries just over 90,000 clones, about 86% recorded once. Sequencing was carried out using blood. The receptors come from a woman aged 45-65 years in good health.

Turning to this clone: The sample has other DNA sequences that encode this CDR3 too. V and J are TRBV29-1 and TRBJ2-7; a weak D match, TRBD1 (5 bases). This CDR3 is 11 amino acids long. Deletions cut 6 bases from V and 3 bases from J, with 9 bases between. Germline CDR1 and CDR2: SQVTM and ANQGSEA. The CDR3 reads CSVGDSYEQYF. CDR3 coding DNA: TGCAGCGTGGGCGACAGCTACGAGCAGTACTTC.

The genes are TRBV21-1 and TRBJ1-5; TRBD1, the D gene given by the table, was not confirmed from the DNA. TRBV21-1 represents a pseudogene. CDR3 length: 17 residues. In nucleotides, the CDR3 is TGTGCCAGCAGCAAAGTTAGCACAGGGGGCGGAAATCAGCCCCAGCATTTT. This translates into CASSKVSTGGGNQPQHF.

The chain links TRBV3-1 (or the pseudogene TRBV3-2) to TRBJ2-5; D ambiguous. CDR3 size: 14 residues. Germline-derived CDR1 and CDR2 are LGHDT and YNNKEL (reference sequence). V gave up 2 bases and J gave up 5 bases, with 12 bases separating them. The CDR3 bases are TGTGCCAGCAGCCAACGGCGCCCCCTCGAGACCCAGTACTTC. Amino acid sequence: CASSQRRPLETQYF.

The chain employs TRBV4-1 and TRBJ1-4; the D is unclear. Germline V CDR1 and CDR2: MGHRA, YSYEKL. V was trimmed by 0 bases and J by 0 bases, leaving 8 bases between them. This CDR3 comprises 16 residues. The CDR3 reads CASSQDDTATNEKLFF. CDR3 sequence (DNA): TGCGCCAGCAGCCAAGATGATACAGCAACTAATGAAAAACTGTTTTTT.

The V call is TRBV14, the J call TRBJ2-7; D might be TRBD1 or TRBD2, each matching 5 bases. The CDR3 is 15 residues long. Germline loops: CDR1 SGHDN, CDR2 FVKESK. V lost 4 bases to trimming and J lost 1 base, with 14 bases between them. The CDR3 here is CASSPLGESSYEQYF. In nucleotides, the CDR3 is TGTGCCAGCAGCCCCTTAGGGGAGTCTTCCTACGAGCAGTACTTC.

The chain links TRBV3-1 (or the pseudogene TRBV3-2) to TRBJ2-5; D is unresolved. Deletions cut 3 bases from V and 7 bases from J, with 6 bases between. Germline V gene lookup returns CDR1 LGHDT and CDR2 YNNKEL (reference sequence). This CDR3 spans 11 amino acids. The CDR3 spells CASSQGRTQYF. The CDR3, as DNA: TGTGCCAGCAGCCAGGGAAGGACCCAGTACTTC.

This sequence joins TRBV2 and TRBJ1-4; 8 bases align to TRBD1. The J segment lost 6 bases and the V segment lost 7 bases, leaving 7 bases of the junction unmatched. Germline assignment: CDR1 SNHLY and CDR2 FYNNEI. The length of the CDR3 is 14 residues. The CDR3 protein is CASIPQGGHEKLFF. The DNA of the CDR3 is TGTGCCAGCATCCCACAGGGGGGTCATGAAAAACTGTTTTTT. The full variable domain, its missing parts supplied by reference TRBV2 and TRBJ1-4, is EPEVTQTPSHQVTQMGQEVILRCVPISNHLYFYWYRQILGQKVEFLVSFYNNEISEKSEIFDDQFSVERPDGSNFTLKIRSTKLEDSAMYFCASIPQGGHEKLFFGSGTQLSVL.

V usage is TRBV19 and J usage is TRBJ2-7; a weak D match, TRBD2 (5 bases). V lost 4 bases and J lost 0, with 10 bases in between. CDR3 size: 14 residues. The V gene's germline CDR1 is LNHDA and CDR2 SQIVND (reference sequence). The DNA of the CDR3 is TGTGCCAGTAGTACGGACTGGTACTCCTACGAGCAGTACTTC. The encoded protein is CASSTDWYSYEQYF.

The gene calls are TRBV4-3 and TRBJ1-4, with D hard to call. Germline CDR1 is LGHNA and CDR2 is YSLEER. V was clipped by 2 bases and J by 5 bases, with 3 bases between them. This CDR3 region has 12 residues. The CDR3 DNA reads as TGCGCCAGCAGCCAACGGAATGAAAAACTGTTTTTT. Its translation is CASSQRNEKLFF.

The rearrangement joins TRBV24-1 to TRBJ2-5; no clear D gene. This CDR3 is built from 15 residues. CDR1 and CDR2 (germline): KGHDR, SFDVKD. V gave up 3 bases and J gave up 5 bases, with 15 bases separating them. DNA for the CDR3: TGTGCCACCAGTGATCCCCATGCCCCTGGGGAGACCCAGTACTTC. It encodes CATSDPHAPGETQYF.

This clone occurred once. This chain uses TRBV13 with TRBJ2-7; D gene ambiguous. Germline V gene sequence: CDR1 PRHDT, CDR2 FYEKMQ (reference sequence). V was shortened by 2 bases and J by 4 bases, with 6 bases between the two germline ends. This CDR3 has 12 amino acids. The chain's CDR3 is CASSLSGYEQYF. The CDR3 nucleotides are TGTGCCAGCAGCTTATCCGGTTACGAGCAGTACTTC.

This chain connects TRBV7-9 to TRBJ1-1; D gene unclear. Germline loops: CDR1 SEHNR, CDR2 FQNEAQ (reference sequence). V was pared by 4 bases and J by 4 bases, with 7 bases between. The CDR3 loop spans 12 amino acids. DNA of the CDR3: TGTGCCAGCAGCTACGGGTCCACTGAAGCTTTCTTT. Protein: CASSYGSTEAFF.

The V and J genes are TRBV19 and TRBJ2-3, with D unclear. The CDR3 totals 15 residues. V lost 5 bases, J lost 2 bases, and 14 bases lay in between. In germline, CDR1 is LNHDA, CDR2 SQIVND (reference sequence). The CDR3 reads CASSLSSRTTDTQYF. The CDR3 bases are TGTGCCAGTAGTCTAAGCTCGCGGACCACAGATACGCAGTATTTT.

The V gene is TRBV5-1, the J gene TRBJ1-3; D call uncertain. The V end was cut by 0 bases, the J end by 1 base, with 5 bases between. The CDR3 has 14 residues. Germline V gene sequence: CDR1 SGHRS, CDR2 YFSETQ. This CDR3 is CASSLELSGNTIYF. CDR3 bases: TGCGCCAGCAGCTTGGAATTATCTGGAAACACCATATATTTT.

The chain joins TRBV4-3 to TRBJ1-1; 8 nucleotides agree with TRBD1. The V and J ends lost 0 bases and 7 bases, in that order; junction bases with no gene match: 16. The germline gives CDR1 LGHNA, CDR2 YSLEER. This CDR3 contains 18 residues. The CDR3, as DNA: TGCGCCAGCAGCCAAGATCAAGGAAAATGGACAGGGAGTAGTGAAGCTTTCTTT. It specifies CASSQDQGKWTGSSEAFF.

This chain links TRBV5-1 with TRBJ2-5; 8 nucleotides agree with TRBD2. From germline, CDR1 is SGHRS and CDR2 YFSETQ. Trimming took 1 base from V and 4 from J; bases not matched to a gene: 6. The CDR3 has 15 amino acids. CDR3 sequence: CASSLTVLAAETQYF. CDR3 coding DNA: TGCGCCAGCAGCTTGACAGTACTAGCGGCAGAGACCCAGTACTTC.

The rearrangement joins TRBV11-2 to TRBJ2-3; perhaps TRBD2 as D (6 bases). This CDR3 contains 15 residues. The germline V and J ends were trimmed by 7 bases and 7 bases, with 21 bases remaining between them. Germline V CDR1 and CDR2: SGHAT, FQNNGV. CDR3 residues: CASNRAGTGQHTQYF. The CDR3 DNA reads TGTGCCAGCAACCGAGCCGGGACTGGCCAGCATACGCAGTATTTT. Variable domain in full (rest from reference TRBV11-2 and TRBJ2-3): EAGVAQSPRYKIIEKRQSVAFWCNPISGHATLYWYQQILGQGPKLLIQFQNNGVVDDSQLPKDRFSAERLKGVDSTLKIQPAKLEDSAVYLCASNRAGTGQHTQYFGPGTRLTVL.

This clone was observed once. The J gene is TRBJ1-1, the V gene TRBV7-9; the D is unclear. V gave up 5 bases and J gave up 0 bases, with 16 bases separating them. The germline CDR1 and CDR2 sequences are SEHNR and FQNEAQ (reference sequence). The CDR3 runs 16 residues. CDR3 nucleotides: TGTGCCAGCAGCCCCTCGATGACCGTAATGAACACTGAAGCTTTCTTT. Amino acids: CASSPSMTVMNTEAFF.

This rearrangement joins TRBV19 to TRBJ2-1; TRBD2 agrees at 8 bases. The CDR3 has 14 residues. Germline CDR1 reads LNHDA; CDR2 reads SQIVND (reference sequence). V gave up 1 base and J gave up 12 bases; unmatched junction bases: 8. Here the CDR3 reads CASSIGTSPRRQFF. The DNA of the CDR3 is TGTGCCAGTAGTATAGGGACTAGCCCTCGGAGGCAGTTCTTC.

This chain links TRBV4-3 with TRBJ2-7, with D possibly TRBD1 on 6 matching bases. CDR3 length: 15 amino acids. Germline V gives CDR1 LGHNA, CDR2 YSLEER. V was trimmed by 0 bases and J by 2 bases, leaving 11 bases between them. CDR3 nucleotides: TGCGCCAGCAGCCAAGAGGGGGCCAGAGCCTACGAGCAGTACTTC. It yields the protein CASSQEGARAYEQYF.

The rearrangement uses TRBV5-6 and TRBJ2-5, with 9 bases that match TRBD1. The CDR3 length is 14 residues. Trimming removed 1 base from V and 6 bases from J; junction bases left unmatched: 4. Germline values: CDR1 SGHDT, CDR2 YYEEEE. CDR3 bases: TGTGCCAGCAGCTTGACAGACAGGGGGAAGACCCAGTACTTC. Translating gives CASSLTDRGKTQYF.

This rearrangement joins TRBV7-2 to TRBJ2-7, with 14 bases that match TRBD2. The V gene end was trimmed by 5 bases and the J gene end by 10 bases; junction bases not matched to a gene: 10. CDR1 SGHTA and CDR2 FQGNSA come from the germline V gene. The length of the CDR3 is 15 residues. In DNA, the CDR3 is TGTGCCAGCAGCCAAAAGGGACTAGCGGGGGCTTCACAGTACTTC. This gives the protein CASSQKGLAGASQYF.

The chain uses TRBV4-2 and TRBJ1-3; no clear D gene. From germline, CDR1 is LGHNA and CDR2 YNFKEQ. The CDR3 extends over 13 amino acids. V was trimmed by 0 bases and J by 8 bases, leaving 8 bases between them. Written as DNA, the CDR3 is TGTGCCAGCAGCCAAGAGGGGTTACACACCATATATTTT. Its translation is CASSQEGLHTIYF.

The chain carries TRBV28 and TRBJ1-6; D remains ambiguous. Trimming pared 3 bases from V and 7 bases from J, leaving 7 bases between. CDR1 is MDHEN, CDR2 SYDVKM, per germline. The CDR3 totals 13 residues. CDR3 nucleotides: TGTGCCAGCAGTTTGGTCGAGAATTCACCCCTCCACTTT. It is translated as CASSLVENSPLHF.

The chain uses TRBV7-3 and TRBJ1-5, with 9 positions matching TRBD1. The length of the CDR3 is 15 residues. Looked up from germline, CDR1 is SGHTA and CDR2 is FQGTGA. V was pared by 4 bases and J by 4 bases, with 5 bases of the junction left unmatched. The CDR3 is CASSSLTGGNQPQHF. CDR3 in DNA: TGTGCCAGCAGCTCATTGACAGGGGGAAATCAGCCCCAGCATTTT.

The V and J genes are TRBV27 and TRBJ1-1, with a possible D match to TRBD1 (5 bases). Germline loops: CDR1 MNHEY, CDR2 SMNVEV (reference sequence). V lost 3 bases, J lost 13 bases, and 15 bases lay in between. The CDR3 runs 12 residues. This CDR3 reads CASSFVRVGGFF. DNA of the CDR3: TGTGCCAGCAGTTTCGTCAGGGTGGGGGGTTTCTTT.

The count of this clone is one. The chain recombines TRBV7-2 with TRBJ2-3, with 7 bases identical to TRBD1. V dropped 6 bases and J dropped 4; count of bases not matched to a gene: 4. The CDR3 consists of 13 residues. Per the germline V gene, CDR1 is SGHTA and CDR2 is FQGNSA. The CDR3: CASRIGGADTQYF. Written as DNA, the CDR3 is TGTGCCAGCAGGATAGGGGGCGCAGATACGCAGTATTTT.

The V call is TRBV13, the J call TRBJ2-2; D is uncertain. Looked up from germline, CDR1 is PRHDT and CDR2 is FYEKMQ (reference sequence). Trimming cost V 3 bases and J 6 bases, with 2 bases left between them. The CDR3 is 11 residues long. CDR3 protein: CASSFSGELFF. DNA for the CDR3: TGTGCCAGCAGCTTTTCCGGGGAGCTGTTTTTT.

The chain uses TRBV21-1 and TRBJ1-2. TRBV21-1 is deemed a pseudogene. CDR3 size: 17 residues. CDR3: CASSKKGGPEIPPSYTF. The CDR3 DNA follows: TGTGCCAGCAGCAAAAAAGGGGGGCCCGAAATACCCCCGAGCTACACCTTC.

This sequence joins TRBV5-6 and TRBJ1-2, with D tentatively TRBD1 (6 bases). Germline CDR1 and CDR2: SGHDT and YYEEEE. The CDR3 totals 15 residues. The V and J ends lost 1 base and 4 bases respectively, with 14 bases between them. CDR3 sequence (DNA): TGTGCCAGCAGCTTGCGTGGGGGGGCTCTCTATGGCTACACCTTC. Protein sequence: CASSLRGGALYGYTF.